This T cell receptor beta chain emerged from a study of beta chain features in type 1 diabetes. Study background: Researchers looked at over 100,000,000 sorted cells across all samples.

The investigators reverse transcribed all of the isolated RNA, so they sequenced expressed TCRB transcripts. Sequenced by immunoSEQ multiplex PCR; TCRdb stores in-frame clones only, minus some. The table lists under 350,000 clones, under 8.5% of them singletons. The CDR3 length is 11 residues. Germline loops: CDR1 GTSNPN, CDR2 SVGIG (reference sequence). V was shortened by 8 bases and J by 2 bases, with 9 bases between the two germline ends. Sorting with CD45RO/CCR7/CD25/CD127/CD95/CD27 yielded naive, central memory, regulatory and stem-like memory CD4+ cells. Source material: central memory CD4+ T cells from blood. This chain links TRBV30 with TRBJ1-1; TRBD1 is a possible D gene (5 bases). This TCR was sampled from a young woman in good health. CDR3: CARQGNTEAFF. The CDR3 region has the DNA TGTGCCCGCCAGGGAAACACTGAAGCTTTCTTT.